This TCR beta chain was identified during a study of CD8+CD57+ T cells in acquired aplastic anemia. About the study: Sorted CD4+ and CD8+ cells gave an average of roughly 3.3 ug of DNA. Study-level results: No significant difference in CD8+ Simpson's diversity was found between patients and controls. Around 29 CD8+ CDR3 sequences were shared between patients and controls.

The CDR3 has 17 residues. The germline gives CDR1 LNHNV, CDR2 YYDKDF (reference sequence). V trimming: 3 bases; J trimming: 4 bases; junction bases outside the gene matches: 12. Whoever was chosen for sequencing had shown CD8+CD57+ cell expansion by flow cytometry. None of the patients had been given any therapy when their blood was sampled. A note on this clonotype: Its target is not known.

Genomic DNA constituted the template upon which TCR beta VDJ and CDR3 profiling was performed. Via MiXCR, TCRdb re-called the reads, giving one row per CDR3 protein. This table has roughly 170,000 distinct CDR3 sequences, approximately 48% appearing once. The receptor's source is a human donor with aplastic anemia. The sequenced sample consisted of sorted CD4+, CD8+, or CD8+CD57+ T cells (not recorded which) from PBMCs. The chain employs TRBV15 and TRBJ2-3, with TRBD1 matching 8 bases. The CDR3 reads CATSRADSSGGADTQYF. In nucleotides, the CDR3 is TGTGCCACCAGCAGGGCGGACAGTTCAGGGGGCGCAGATACGCAGTATTTT.